This T cell receptor beta chain stems from a study of blood T cell repertoires in COVID-19. Study-level information: The United States, Italy and Spain supplied acute and convalescent COVID-19 samples. Sources were T cells, B-cell-depleted T cells, or PBMCs; the material itself was cDNA or gDNA.

Per the germline V gene, CDR1 is LNHDA and CDR2 is SQIVND (reference sequence). CDR3 size: 17 residues. The V gene end was trimmed by 4 bases and the J gene end by 1 base; junction bases not matched to a gene: 6. In the source study's methods: Nucleated cell counts were estimated from reference gene primer amplification. The repertoire was sequenced with immunoSEQ multiplex PCR; TCRdb's copy has only in-frame clones and lacks some. V and J calls and clone size come straight from that table; D and trimming were deduced from the DNA. The table has 80,000 to 100,000 clones, about four fifths seen once; the top ten hold around 19%.

The receptor was derived from a human donor in a cohort sampled during active COVID-19. Sequenced material: peripheral blood. This rearrangement joins TRBV19 to TRBJ1-6, with 8 bases fitting TRBD1. The CDR3 sequence is CASSTGNRGSYNSPLHF. The CDR3 DNA reads TGTGCCAGTAGTACCGGCAACAGGGGGTCCTATAATTCACCCCTCCACTTT.